This T cell receptor beta chain was found in a study of post-analysis software for immune sequencing data. Points from the study as a whole: In multiple sclerosis, normalized Chao1 diversity was significantly below that of controls. In patients, TRBV5-6, TRBV5-1 and TRBV20-1 belonged to roughly five TRBV segments found more frequently than in controls.

Remarks on this clonotype: Its antigen is unidentified.

Trimming left V 6 bases short and J 2 bases short, with 6 bases between. The CDR3 has 11 amino acids. Germline lookup yields CDR1 SQVTM and CDR2 ANQGSEA. Presence of unique molecular identifiers characterized the TCR beta cDNA libraries. Using its own MiXCR run on the PCR reads, TCRdb lists one record per CDR3 protein. The table lists around 710,000 distinct CDR3 sequences, under 60% of them singletons. The sequence was obtained from a girl aged 10-17 years with multiple sclerosis. The chain joins TRBV29-1 to TRBJ2-3; D not certain. Sequences were obtained from blood. CDR3 coding DNA: TGCAGCGTCCAAACCACAGATACGCAGTATTTT. Translation: CSVQTTDTQYF.